The following is a TCR beta chain sequence with its context. What it binds is not known. The data originate from a study of T cells in Graves' hyperthyroidism and ophthalmopathy. From RNA transcripts, TCR beta CDR3 regions were amplified. With the HTBI primer set, the TCR CDR3 went through a first round of RT-PCR. TCRdb fed the multiplex PCR reads into MiXCR, producing one record per CDR3 protein. The profile shows fewer than 650,000 distinct CDR3 sequences, 14% of them singletons. The trim removed 0 bases at V and 4 bases at J, leaving 1 base unmatched. The V gene's germline CDR1 is DFQATT and CDR2 SNEGSKA (reference sequence). The CDR3 contains 13 residues. Study-wide results and caveats: Onset of ophthalmopathy came a median 6.5 months after the model predicted it. In the blood, most expanded thyroid clonotypes above 0.001 appeared as well. Ophthalmopathy cases were set apart from stable hyperthyroidism by a 13 V-J model.

This chain uses TRBV20-1 with TRBJ1-1, with 8 bases fitting TRBD1. Sequenced material: blood. This receptor was obtained from a woman aged 18-29 years with Graves' ophthalmopathy. CDR3 nucleotides: TGCAGTGCTAGAGATGACAGGGGCACTGAAGCTTTCTTT. This gives the protein CSARDDRGTEAFF.